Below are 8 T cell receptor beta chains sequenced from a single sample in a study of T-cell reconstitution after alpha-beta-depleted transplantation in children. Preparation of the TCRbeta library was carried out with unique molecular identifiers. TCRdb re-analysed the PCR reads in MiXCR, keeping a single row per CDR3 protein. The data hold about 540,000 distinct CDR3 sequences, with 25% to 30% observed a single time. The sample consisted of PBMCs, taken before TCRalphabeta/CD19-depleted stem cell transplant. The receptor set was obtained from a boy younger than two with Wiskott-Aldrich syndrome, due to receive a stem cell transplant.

The CDR3 spells CASSTTIAFSYEQYF. The DNA of the CDR3 is TGTGCCAGCAGCACTACCATCGCTTTCTCCTACGAGCAGTACTTC. The chain couples TRBV5-8 to TRBJ2-7; D is uncertain. The ends were cut back, 4 bases at V and 0 bases at J, with 14 bases in the middle. This CDR3 contains 15 residues. In germline, CDR1 is SGHTS, CDR2 YDEGEE.

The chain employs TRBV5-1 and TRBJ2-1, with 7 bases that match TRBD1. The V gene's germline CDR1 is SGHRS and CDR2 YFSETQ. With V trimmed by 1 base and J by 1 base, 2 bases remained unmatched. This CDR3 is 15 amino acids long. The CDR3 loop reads CASSLSTGSYNEQFF. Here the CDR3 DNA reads TGCGCCAGCAGCTTGTCGACAGGGTCCTACAATGAGCAGTTCTTC.

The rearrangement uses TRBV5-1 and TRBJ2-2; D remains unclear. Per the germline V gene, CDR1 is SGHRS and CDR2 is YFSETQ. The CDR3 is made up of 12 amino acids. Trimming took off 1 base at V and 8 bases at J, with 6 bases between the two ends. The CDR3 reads CASSLSEGELFF. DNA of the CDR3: TGCGCCAGCAGCTTGAGTGAGGGGGAGCTGTTTTTT.

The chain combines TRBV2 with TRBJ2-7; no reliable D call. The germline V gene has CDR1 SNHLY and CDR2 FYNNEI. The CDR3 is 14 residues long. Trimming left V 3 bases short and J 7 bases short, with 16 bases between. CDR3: CASSEGFLWLEQYF. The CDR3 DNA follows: TGTGCCAGCAGTGAGGGTTTTCTGTGGTTAGAGCAGTACTTC.

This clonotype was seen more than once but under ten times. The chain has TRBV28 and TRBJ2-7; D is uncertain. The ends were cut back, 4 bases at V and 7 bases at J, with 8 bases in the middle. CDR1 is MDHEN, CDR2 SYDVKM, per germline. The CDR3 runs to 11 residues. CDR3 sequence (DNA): TGTGCCAGCAGTTATATTGAAGAGCAGTACTTC. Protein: CASSYIEEQYF.

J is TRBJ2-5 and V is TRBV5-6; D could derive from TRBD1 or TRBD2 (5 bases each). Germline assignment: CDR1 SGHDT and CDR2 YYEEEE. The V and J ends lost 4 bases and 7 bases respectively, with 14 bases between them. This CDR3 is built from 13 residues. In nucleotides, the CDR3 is TGTGCCAGCAGCCGGGGCCGTACGGGGACCCAGTACTTC. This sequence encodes CASSRGRTGTQYF.

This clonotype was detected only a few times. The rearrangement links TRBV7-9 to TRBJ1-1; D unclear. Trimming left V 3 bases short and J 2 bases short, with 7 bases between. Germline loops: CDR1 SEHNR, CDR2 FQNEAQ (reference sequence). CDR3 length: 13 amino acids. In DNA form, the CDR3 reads TGTGCCAGCAGCTTTGTGGAAAACACTGAAGCTTTCTTT. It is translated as CASSFVENTEAFF.

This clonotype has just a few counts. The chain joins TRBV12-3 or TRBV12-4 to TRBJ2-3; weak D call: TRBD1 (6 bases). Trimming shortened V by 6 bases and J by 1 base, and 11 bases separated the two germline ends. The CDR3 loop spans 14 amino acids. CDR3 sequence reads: CASSYRQGTDTQYF. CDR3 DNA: TGTGCCAGCAGCTACCGACAGGGCACAGATACGCAGTATTTT.